The 5 T cell receptor beta chains below come from one sample, sequenced in a study of cytomegalovirus exposure and HLA in healthy donors. The PCR was carried out with 60 Vbeta primers and 13 Jbeta primers. The protocol was immunoSEQ multiplex PCR, while the TCRdb copy is restricted to in-frame clones and leaves out a portion. The top ten hold 13% of the sample, which has roughly 120,000 clones, 70% to 85% seen once. Sequencing was carried out using PBMCs. All receptors come from a woman aged 40 to 55 in good health and CMV-seropositive.

This chain connects TRBV7-3 to TRBJ2-1; 12 nucleotides match TRBD2. J lost 6 bases, V lost 5 bases, and 5 bases had no gene match. Per the germline V gene, CDR1 is SGHTA and CDR2 is FQGTGA. The CDR3 is 15 residues long. This chain's CDR3 is CASSPTSGSVNEQFF. For the CDR3, the DNA is TGTGCCAGCAGCCCGACTAGCGGGAGTGTCAATGAGCAGTTCTTC.

The gene calls are TRBV9 and TRBJ2-1; TRBD1 aligns across 7 bases. The CDR3 consists of 15 residues. Germline CDR1 and CDR2: SGDLS and YYNGEE. With 3 bases clipped from V and 5 bases from J, the junction kept 8 bases outside the gene matches. In nucleotides, the CDR3 is TGTGCCAGCAGCGGAACCGGGACAGCCCACAATGAGCAGTTCTTC. Protein sequence: CASSGTGTAHNEQFF.

The rearrangement uses TRBV25-1 and TRBJ2-7; 7 positions agree with TRBD2. Germline CDR1 MGHDK, CDR2 SYGVNS. The CDR3 runs to 16 residues. Trimming removed 7 bases from V and 7 bases from J; junction bases left unmatched: 19. CDR3 in amino acids: CASTQPPGRPSWEQYF. The CDR3 coding sequence is TGTGCCAGCACCCAACCCCCCGGGAGGCCGAGTTGGGAGCAGTACTTC.

The CDR3 DNA is TGTGCCAGCAGCTTGGCCGGGACTAGCGGGAGAAATGAGCAGTTCTTC. Protein sequence: CASSLAGTSGRNEQFF. The V call is TRBV7-3, the J call TRBJ2-1; 14 nucleotides line up with TRBD2. V gave up 3 bases and J gave up 7 bases; unmatched junction bases: 5. The germline V gene has CDR1 SGHTA and CDR2 FQGTGA. The CDR3 covers 16 residues.

V usage is TRBV10-1 and J usage is TRBJ2-2, with 8 nucleotides matching TRBD2. J lost 1 base, V lost 1 base, and 11 bases had no gene match. Germline V gene sequence: CDR1 WNHNN, CDR2 SYGVQD (reference sequence). This CDR3 is 19 amino acids long. CDR3 in amino acids: CASSEFTNRRGGNTGELFF. The CDR3 nucleotides are TGCGCCAGCAGTGAGTTCACTAATCGCCGGGGGGGGAACACCGGGGAGCTGTTTTTT.